A selection of T cell receptor beta chains follows, all from one sample in a study of shared clonotypes between healthy human individuals. Clones were sequenced by immunoSEQ multiplex PCR, and TCRdb holds only the in-frame ones, with some missing. The sample carries 2 million to 3 million clones, over 85% recorded once. Sequenced input: naive CD4+ T cells from PBMCs. The source of these receptors is a man aged 18 to 29 in good health. Some clones in this sample may be carry-over from other donors' samples. Both conserved end residues are part of each CDR3. A D gene is named only where the DNA matches it firmly. Part of the rows lack a size; the others show once, few, many or a class for expanded clones.

NA	TRBV20-1	TRBJ2-7	NA	CSASPGDEQYF	TGCAGTGCTAGCCCGGGGGACGAGCAGTACTTC
TRBD2	TRBV5-1	TRBJ2-5	NA	CASSLGLAGQETQYF	TGCGCCAGCAGCTTGGGCCTAGCGGGGCAAGAGACCCAGTACTTC
NA	TRBV21-1	TRBJ2-3	NA	CASNSEGGPDTQYF	TGTGCCAGCAATAGCGAGGGGGGCCCAGATACGCAGTATTTT
NA	TRBV11-3	TRBJ2-3	NA	CASSSRTASTQYF	TGTGCCAGCAGCTCGAGGACAGCGAGTACGCAGTATTTT
NA	TRBV19	TRBJ2-3	NA	CASSIRGTDTQYF	TGTGCCAGTAGTATCCGGGGCACAGATACGCAGTATTTT
TRBD2	TRBV28	TRBJ2-2	NA	CASNLAGVGTGELFF	TGTGCCAGCAACCTAGCGGGAGTCGGGACCGGGGAGCTGTTTTTT
TRBD1	TRBV6-5	TRBJ2-7	once	CASSRPDRGQNEQYF	TGTGCCAGCAGTCGACCTGACAGGGGGCAAAACGAGCAGTACTTC
TRBD1	TRBV29-1	TRBJ2-7	NA	CSVPGTGFEQYF	TGCAGCGTGCCAGGGACAGGGTTCGAGCAGTACTTC
TRBD2	TRBV4-3	TRBJ2-3	NA	CASSQVIAGEDTQYF	TGCGCCAGCAGCCAAGTTATAGCGGGAGAAGATACGCAGTATTTT
NA	TRBV5-4	TRBJ2-7	NA	CASSLVPSSPSYEQYF	TGTGCCAGCAGCTTGGTCCCTAGCTCCCCCTCCTACGAGCAGTACTTC
NA	TRBV4-1	TRBJ1-5	NA	CASSHLLRTASNQPQHF	TGCGCCAGCAGCCACCTACTTCGGACAGCAAGCAATCAGCCCCAGCATTTT
NA	TRBV6-5	TRBJ2-5	NA	CASSSVTGPQETQYF	TGTGCCAGCAGTTCCGTTACGGGACCCCAAGAGACCCAGTACTTC
TRBD2	TRBV4-2	TRBJ2-1	NA	CASSLLDGGGGEQFF	TGTGCCAGCAGCCTCCTAGACGGCGGGGGGGGAGAGCAGTTCTTC
NA	TRBV28	TRBJ2-7	once	CATLLPGHEQYF	TGTGCCACCCTGCTCCCGGGGCACGAGCAGTACTTC
NA	TRBV5-1	TRBJ2-5	once	CASSLGVEEDQYF	TGCGCCAGCAGCTTGGGGGTAGAGGAGGACCAGTACTTC
NA	TRBV5-4	TRBJ2-3	once	CASSRKMGGAGTDTQYF	TGTGCCAGCAGCCGAAAAATGGGGGGCGCCGGCACAGATACGCAGTATTTT
NA	TRBV29-1	TRBJ1-4	NA	CSVSGSGEKLFF	TGCAGCGTTAGTGGGTCGGGCGAAAAACTGTTTTTT
TRBD2	TRBV7-2	TRBJ2-1	NA	CASSPLTSGSNEQFF	TGTGCCAGCAGCCCATTGACTAGCGGGAGCAATGAGCAGTTCTTC
NA	TRBV29-1	TRBJ1-5	NA	CSVGDADQPQHF	TGCAGCGTCGGAGACGCTGATCAGCCCCAGCATTTT
NA	TRBV5-1	TRBJ2-1	NA	CASSLVMGGGTNEQFF	TGCGCCAGCAGCTTGGTTATGGGGGGCGGCACCAATGAGCAGTTCTTC
NA	TRBV7-9	TRBJ1-5	NA	CASSLAGPGSQPQHF	TGTGCCAGCAGCTTAGCAGGTCCAGGGAGTCAGCCCCAGCATTTT
NA	TRBV6-5	TRBJ1-1	few	CASRLTRNTEAFF	TGTGCCAGCAGGCTTACAAGGAACACTGAAGCTTTCTTT
NA	TRBV7-8	TRBJ2-7	NA	CASSLAGVYEQYF	TGTGCCAGCAGCTTAGCGGGAGTCTACGAGCAGTACTTC
NA	TRBV10-1	TRBJ2-5	NA	CASSPVPGETQYF	TGCGCCAGCAGCCCCGTCCCGGGAGAGACCCAGTACTTC
TRBD2	TRBV28	TRBJ2-3	NA	CASSLYSGRKSDTQYF	TGTGCCAGCAGTTTATACAGCGGGAGGAAGTCAGATACGCAGTATTTT
NA	TRBV11-3	TRBJ2-1	NA	CASSLVAEPPYNEQFF	TGTGCCAGCAGCTTAGTAGCGGAGCCTCCTTACAATGAGCAGTTCTTC
NA	TRBV7-8	TRBJ2-1	NA	CASSHTVNEQFF	TGTGCCAGCAGCCACACGGTCAATGAGCAGTTCTTC
TRBD2	TRBV7-8	TRBJ2-1	NA	CASSLASGSSYNEQFF	TGTGCCAGCAGCTTGGCTAGCGGGAGCTCCTACAATGAGCAGTTCTTC
NA	TRBV28	TRBJ1-1	NA	CASSLPLGGYTEAFF	TGTGCCAGCAGTTTACCCCTAGGCGGGTACACTGAAGCTTTCTTT
NA	TRBV4-3	TRBJ2-2	NA	CASSPRHLNTGELFF	TGCGCCAGCAGCCCCCGGCACCTCAACACCGGGGAGCTGTTTTTT
TRBD2	TRBV7-8	TRBJ2-1	NA	CASSILAGASNEQFF	TGTGCCAGCAGCATACTAGCGGGAGCTTCCAATGAGCAGTTCTTC
NA	TRBV7-8	TRBJ1-1	NA	CASSAGTVNTEAFF	TGTGCCAGCAGCGCAGGGACGGTGAACACTGAAGCTTTCTTT
NA	TRBV4-1	TRBJ1-5	NA	CASSRAVSNQPQHF	TGCGCCAGCAGCCGCGCCGTTAGCAATCAGCCCCAGCATTTT
NA	TRBV2	TRBJ2-3	NA	CASRFLVGEVTDTQYF	TGTGCCAGCAGGTTTTTAGTGGGAGAAGTAACAGATACGCAGTATTTT
NA	TRBV5-1	TRBJ2-7	NA	CASSFMPRGGYEQYF	TGCGCCAGCAGCTTTATGCCCCGCGGCGGATACGAGCAGTACTTC
NA	TRBV5-1	TRBJ2-7	few	CASSLGGLEQYF	TGCGCCAGCAGCTTGGGGGGGCTCGAGCAGTACTTC
NA	TRBV28	TRBJ2-1	NA	CASRRGVTNEQFF	TGTGCCAGCCGAAGGGGGGTCACCAATGAGCAGTTCTTC
NA	TRBV10-3	TRBJ2-7	once	CAISEFQTTGRRSSYEQYF	TGTGCCATCAGTGAGTTTCAGACTACGGGACGCCGAAGCTCCTACGAGCAGTACTTC
NA	TRBV7-3	TRBJ2-3	NA	CASSLSAQRTDTQYF	TGTGCCAGCAGCTTAAGTGCCCAGCGCACAGATACGCAGTATTTT
NA	TRBV6-1	TRBJ1-4	NA	CASRPGPSNEKLFF	TGTGCCAGCAGACCGGGACCCTCCAATGAAAAACTGTTTTTT
NA	TRBV5-3	TRBJ1-5	NA	CARSPPPDSNQPQHF	TGTGCCAGAAGCCCACCCCCAGATAGCAATCAGCCCCAGCATTTT
TRBD1	TRBV5-1	TRBJ1-1	NA	CASSSGQGAMNTEAFF	TGCGCCAGCAGCTCTGGACAGGGGGCTATGAACACTGAAGCTTTCTTT